What follows are 30 T cell receptor beta chains derived from one specimen sequenced in a study of a mutant IDH1 vaccine in newly diagnosed glioma. This table comes from immunoSEQ multiplex PCR, and its TCRdb copy is limited to in-frame clones, with some not included. The repertoire holds roughly 72,000 clones, with roughly nine tenths as singletons. These TCRs' antigens remain unknown. This sample's time point: week 5, during vaccination. A single vaccine dose contained 300 ug of mutant IDH1 20-mer peptide, and topical imiquimod was used with it. Sample: PBMCs, taken from a glioma patient whose treatment included an IDH1 peptide vaccine. These TCRs come from a woman aged 45-65 years with glioma.

This chain connects TRBV5-1 to TRBJ1-1; a weak D match, TRBD1 (6 bases). From germline, CDR1 is SGHRS and CDR2 YFSETQ. The germline V and J ends were trimmed by 0 bases and 3 bases, with 12 bases remaining between them. The CDR3 loop spans 15 amino acids. CDR3 sequence (DNA): TGCGCCAGCAGCTTGGCCGGGACATCATACACTGAAGCTTTCTTT. Protein product: CASSLAGTSYTEAFF.

This chain uses TRBV20-1 with TRBJ1-2, with D uncertain. V was shortened by 3 bases and J by 7 bases, with 9 bases between the two germline ends. Per germline, CDR1 DFQATT and CDR2 SNEGSKA (reference sequence). CDR3 length: 11 amino acids. The CDR3 nucleotides read TGCAGTGCTAGGTCAGGTAGTGGCTACACCTTC. It is translated as CSARSGSGYTF.

This chain links TRBV25-1 with TRBJ2-1, with D perhaps TRBD1 or TRBD2 (5 bases each). The CDR3 covers 14 residues. Germline V lookup: CDR1 MGHDK, CDR2 SYGVNS. The V end was cut by 3 bases, the J end by 8 bases, with 14 bases between. The CDR3 spells CASSDRERGHEQFF. In nucleotides, the CDR3 is TGTGCCAGCAGTGACCGGGAAAGGGGACATGAGCAGTTCTTC. The variable domain in full, with the rest retrieved from reference TRBV25-1 and TRBJ2-1, is EADIYQTPRYLVIGTGKKITLECSQTMGHDKMYWYQQDPGMELHLIHYSYGVNSTEKGDLSSESTVSRIRTEHFPLTLESARPSHTSQYLCASSDRERGHEQFFGPGTRLTVL.

The V and J genes are TRBV7-9 and TRBJ1-4, with D unclear. V lost 4 bases to trimming and J lost 9 bases, with 21 bases between them. The CDR3 consists of 16 residues. Germline V gene sequence: CDR1 SEHNR, CDR2 FQNEAQ (reference sequence). The CDR3 DNA reads as TGTGCCAGCAGCTCTACATACAGTGATACCCCCCAAAAACTGTTTTTT. This sequence encodes CASSSTYSDTPQKLFF.

The chain employs TRBV7-2 and TRBJ2-5; no definite D call. TRBJ2-7 explains the end of the DNA better; the J call may be wrong. The germline CDR1 and CDR2 sequences are SGHTA and FQGNSA. This CDR3 comprises 14 residues. The CDR3 DNA sequence: TGTGCCAGCAGCCCTACAAGAAGCTCCTACGAGCAGTACTTC. Translation gives CASSPTRSSYEQYF.

In nucleotides, the CDR3 is TGTGCCACGGATAAAGGCGGCTCCTACGAGCAGTACTTC. Translation: CATDKGGSYEQYF. J is TRBJ2-7 and V is TRBV28; unclear D gene. The V gene's germline CDR1 is MDHEN and CDR2 SYDVKM. Trimming pared 10 bases from V and 0 bases from J, leaving 13 bases between. The CDR3 is 13 amino acids.

J is TRBJ2-1 and V is TRBV5-6, with D perhaps matching TRBD1 or TRBD2 (5 bases each). This CDR3 has 14 amino acids. V shed 2 bases and J shed 6 bases, with 12 bases lying between them. Germline V gives CDR1 SGHDT, CDR2 YYEEEE. The CDR3 reads CASSFLQEVNEQFF. DNA for the CDR3: TGTGCCAGCAGCTTCTTACAGGAGGTCAATGAGCAGTTCTTC.

The chain employs TRBV10-3 and TRBJ2-7; D ambiguous. Trimming stripped 0 bases from V and 4 bases from J, with 19 bases between. CDR3 size: 17 residues. Germline V gene sequence: CDR1 ENHRY, CDR2 SYGVKD. The CDR3 nucleotides read TGTGCCATCAGTGAGTCGCCGTCCGAAACTGGCTCGTACGAGCAGTACTTC. Protein product: CAISESPSETGSYEQYF.

V and J are TRBV28 and TRBJ2-3, with unresolved D. Germline V gene lookup returns CDR1 MDHEN and CDR2 SYDVKM. V was pared by 10 bases and J by 1 base, with 12 bases between. This CDR3 spans 13 amino acids. The CDR3 sequence is CATVAPGTDTQYF. CDR3 nucleotide sequence: TGTGCCACCGTCGCCCCCGGCACAGATACGCAGTATTTT.

V and J are TRBV2 and TRBJ2-2, with unresolved D. The CDR3 sequence is 12 residues long. V was trimmed by 7 bases and J by 7 bases, leaving 10 bases between them. CDR1 is SNHLY and CDR2 is FYNNEI in the germline V gene. Written as DNA, the CDR3 is TGTGCCAGCACCCCGGAGAGCGGGGAGCTGTTTTTT. Its protein is CASTPESGELFF.

This chain connects TRBV28 to TRBJ2-2; the match to TRBD1 covers 7 bases. The germline CDR1 and CDR2 sequences are MDHEN and SYDVKM. V lost 6 bases to trimming and J lost 1 base; unmatched junction nucleotides: 8. The CDR3 is made up of 16 amino acids. The CDR3 protein is CASSLMGQMNTGELFF. The CDR3 DNA is TGTGCCAGCAGCCTCATGGGACAGATGAACACCGGGGAGCTGTTTTTT.

This clone showed up just a few times. This rearrangement joins TRBV27 to TRBJ1-1; D gene unclear. Trimming stripped 5 bases from V and 5 bases from J, with 18 bases between. The CDR3 contains 15 residues. Germline V gene lookup returns CDR1 MNHEY and CDR2 SMNVEV (reference sequence). The CDR3 coding sequence is TGTGCCAGCAGTCCCTTCGGCGGGGAACGAACTGAAGCTTTCTTT. It specifies CASSPFGGERTEAFF.

Concerning this clone: A read error may produce the germline difference seen at one junction end. Other DNA variants within this sample encode the same CDR3. The chain couples TRBV10-3 to TRBJ1-5, with D perhaps matching TRBD1 (6 bases). Germline CDR1 reads ENHRY; CDR2 reads SYGVKD. This CDR3 has 14 residues. CDR3: CAISDFGGNQPQHF. CDR3 bases: TGTGCCATCAGTGACTTCGGGGGCAATCAGCCCCAACATTTT.

The CDR3, as DNA: TGTGCCAGCGGGGGGAGGGCCTACGAGCAGTACTTC. It yields the protein CASGGRAYEQYF. The chain links TRBV2 to TRBJ2-7; TRBD2 agrees at 7 bases. V lost 8 bases to trimming and J lost 2 bases; unmatched junction nucleotides: 3. Germline loops: CDR1 SNHLY, CDR2 FYNNEI. The CDR3 is made up of 12 amino acids. The full variable domain, in which reference TRBV2 and TRBJ2-7 provide the parts outside the CDR3, is EPEVTQTPSHQVTQMGQEVILRCVPISNHLYFYWYRQILGQKVEFLVSFYNNEISEKSEIFDDQFSVERPDGSNFTLKIRSTKLEDSAMYFCASGGRAYEQYFGPGTRLTVT.

This clone came up once. CDR3 sequence (DNA): TGTGCCAGCAGTCGGGAGGGGAACACCGGGGAGCTGTTTTTT. Protein: CASSREGNTGELFF. The rearrangement uses TRBV27 and TRBJ2-2, with TRBD2 identical over 8 bases. J gave up 1 base and V 5 bases, and 0 bases lay outside the gene matches. The V gene's germline CDR1 is MNHEY and CDR2 SMNVEV (reference sequence). CDR3 size: 14 residues.

The chain has TRBV6-5 and TRBJ2-3; TRBD2 aligns across 7 bases. V was clipped by 8 bases and J by 10 bases; unmatched bases: 9. This CDR3 contains 12 residues. The V gene's germline CDR1 is MNHEY and CDR2 SVGAGI. CDR3 protein: CASRREGQAQYF. The DNA of the CDR3 is TGTGCCAGCCGGAGGGAGGGCCAGGCGCAGTATTTT.

The chain uses TRBV11-3 and TRBJ2-5, with 9 bases identical to TRBD2. V dropped 6 bases and J dropped 2; count of bases not matched to a gene: 13. Germline CDR1 reads SGHNT; CDR2 reads YENEEA. The CDR3 totals 17 residues. CDR3 nucleotides: TGTGCCAGCAGGAGTTCGATCGGGGCGGGAGGGCAAGAGACCCAGTACTTC. This sequence encodes CASRSSIGAGGQETQYF. The variable domain in full, completed from reference TRBV11-3 and TRBJ2-5, reads EAGVVQSPRYKIIEKKQPVAFWCNPISGHNTLYWYLQNLGQGPELLIRYENEEAVDDSQLPKDRFSAERLKGVDSTLKIQPAELGDSAVYLCASRSSIGAGGQETQYFGPGTRLLVL.

This rearrangement joins TRBV7-9 to TRBJ1-2; D gene uncertain. CDR1 SEHNR and CDR2 FQNEAQ come from the germline V gene (reference sequence). This CDR3 is built from 12 residues. V lost 0 bases, J lost 6 bases, and 5 bases lay in between. Here the CDR3 reads CASSLAADGYTF. As DNA, the CDR3 is TGTGCCAGCAGCTTAGCAGCGGATGGCTACACCTTC.

The chain has TRBV11-2 and TRBJ2-5; weak D call: TRBD2 (6 bases). CDR1 and CDR2 (germline): SGHAT, FQNNGV. The CDR3 has 16 amino acids. V dropped 0 bases and J dropped 1 base, with 12 bases sitting between them. The CDR3 DNA reads as TGTGCCAGCAGCTTAGATGTTGGAGGGCTCCAAGAGACCCAGTACTTC. It codes for CASSLDVGGLQETQYF.

The chain joins TRBV28 to TRBJ1-5; TRBD1 matches at 9 bases. Trimming removed 6 bases from V and 2 bases from J; junction bases left unmatched: 8. The CDR3 extends over 16 amino acids. CDR1 MDHEN and CDR2 SYDVKM come from the germline V gene. CDR3 residues: CASSSTGGVGNQPQHF. The CDR3 nucleotides are TGTGCCAGCAGCAGTACAGGGGGCGTCGGCAATCAGCCCCAGCATTTT.

The V call is TRBV5-1, the J call TRBJ2-1; D may be TRBD1 (6 bases). Germline assignment: CDR1 SGHRS and CDR2 YFSETQ. The V end was cut by 6 bases, the J end by 5 bases, with 21 bases between. This CDR3 spans 16 amino acids. As DNA, the CDR3 is TGCGCCAGCAACCCGACAGGCGTTAGGGGAGACAATGAGCAGTTCTTC. Encoded protein: CASNPTGVRGDNEQFF.

The CDR3 sequence: CASISSGEQFF. The CDR3 DNA sequence: TGTGCCAGCATCTCATCGGGTGAGCAGTTCTTC. The V call is TRBV6-5, the J call TRBJ2-1; D unresolved. Germline lookup yields CDR1 MNHEY and CDR2 SVGAGI. This CDR3 comprises 11 residues. The V gene lost 7 bases and the J gene lost 9 bases, with 10 bases spanning the gap.

The gene calls are TRBV7-9 and TRBJ1-2; D unclear. There are 14 residues in the CDR3. CDR1 and CDR2 (germline): SEHNR, FQNEAQ (reference sequence). Trimming took off 2 bases at V and 3 bases at J, with 10 bases between the two ends. CDR3 sequence: CASSLKGDHYGYTF. The CDR3, as DNA: TGTGCCAGCAGCTTAAAGGGAGATCACTATGGCTACACCTTC.

This clone was recorded once. Compared with germline, one end of the junction differs, possibly owing to a read error. Here the CDR3 reads CASSLEGTGNTIYF. In DNA, the CDR3 is TGCGCCAGCAGCTTGGAAGGGACTGGGAACACCATATATTTT. The V and J genes are TRBV5-1 and TRBJ1-3, with D possibly matching TRBD1 (5 bases). CDR1 and CDR2 (germline): SGHRS, YFSETQ. The CDR3 loop spans 14 amino acids.

The CDR3 reads CASSAPGTVYNEQFF. As DNA, the CDR3 is TGTGCCAGCAGCGCCCCCGGGACAGTATACAATGAGCAGTTCTTC. This chain uses TRBV5-4 with TRBJ2-1; 7 bases line up with TRBD1. Germline V gives CDR1 SGHNT, CDR2 YYREEE (reference sequence). The CDR3 covers 15 residues. The trim removed 4 bases at V and 4 bases at J, leaving 8 bases unmatched.

V gene TRBV19 combines with J gene TRBJ2-3; D may correspond to TRBD1 or TRBD2 (5 bases each). The V end was cut by 5 bases, the J end by 1 base, with 10 bases between. The CDR3 totals 14 residues. The V gene's germline CDR1 is LNHDA and CDR2 SQIVND (reference sequence). The CDR3 bases are TGTGCCAGTAGTGGGGGATACGGCACAGATACGCAGTATTTT. Its translation: CASSGGYGTDTQYF.

J is TRBJ2-1 and V is TRBV5-1; possible D gene TRBD2, 7 bases. Deletions cut 0 bases from V and 8 bases from J, with 15 bases between. This CDR3 spans 15 amino acids. CDR1 is SGHRS, CDR2 YFSETQ, per germline. The CDR3 spells CASSLEGLPGDEQFF. The CDR3 DNA follows: TGCGCCAGCAGCTTGGAGGGACTACCAGGGGATGAGCAGTTCTTC.

The genes are TRBV6-1 and TRBJ2-7; 8 bases are a match to TRBD2. V shed 4 bases, J shed 5 bases, and the junction held 16 bases outside the gene matches. The CDR3 is 17 amino acids. The germline V gene has CDR1 MNHNS and CDR2 SASEGT. CDR3 DNA sequence: TGTGCCAGCAGTGCCTCAGGGGCGGGAGGAGGGGTAGACGAGCAGTACTTC. Translated: CASSASGAGGGVDEQYF.

The chain links TRBV7-8 to TRBJ1-6; possible D gene TRBD1, 6 bases. V was trimmed by 1 base and J by 10 bases, leaving 14 bases between them. Germline CDR1 SGHVS, CDR2 FQNEAQ. CDR3 length: 15 residues. CDR3 sequence reads: CASSLVLGARSPLHF. DNA for the CDR3: TGTGCCAGCAGCTTAGTTCTGGGGGCAAGGTCACCCCTCCACTTT.

This chain links TRBV5-1 with TRBJ2-1; D gene ambiguous. CDR1 and CDR2 from the germline V gene are SGHRS and YFSETQ. V lost 0 bases and J lost 5, with 12 bases in between. This CDR3 comprises 15 residues. CDR3 in amino acids: CASSLEASGHNEQFF. The CDR3 coding sequence is TGCGCCAGCAGCTTGGAAGCGTCGGGCCACAATGAGCAGTTCTTC.